The sequence of this T cell receptor beta chain was determined in a study of Ad26.COV2.S vaccination and SARS-CoV-2 variants. Across the study: Trial arm assignment for the donor was COV1001 Ad26.COV2.S.

Remarks on this clone: Its antigen is currently unknown.

As to treatment: some 20 received Ad26.COV2.S at low or high dose, single or two shots; a few received placebo; per-sample allocation not given. After the first vaccine or placebo injection, samples were drawn on day 63. This CDR3 spans 19 amino acids. The germline V gene has CDR1 SGHRS and CDR2 YFSETQ. V lost 1 base, J lost 1 base, and 18 bases lay in between. Measured with immunoSEQ multiplex PCR; TCRdb has only the in-frame clones, and not every one. This table holds roughly 300,000 clones, around 89% found once. Overall study results and limits: Breadth measured for non-spike TCRs was similar across vaccine and placebo recipients. Analytic work on TCR breadth and depth might have understated the full extent of total T cell responses. Spike-specific TCR breadth was greater in vaccine than placebo recipients.

The TCR sequence derives from a person between 18 and 59 years old who received the Ad26.COV2.S COVID-19 vaccine or a placebo. The chain couples TRBV5-1 to TRBJ2-6, with a weak D call TRBD1 (5 bases). The source material was peripheral blood, sampled in a trial of Ad26.COV2.S vaccine versus placebo. The CDR3 DNA reads TGCGCCAGCAGCTTGAGGTCGGTGGACACAATTTCTGGGGCCAACGTCCTGACTTTC. The encoded protein is CASSLRSVDTISGANVLTF.